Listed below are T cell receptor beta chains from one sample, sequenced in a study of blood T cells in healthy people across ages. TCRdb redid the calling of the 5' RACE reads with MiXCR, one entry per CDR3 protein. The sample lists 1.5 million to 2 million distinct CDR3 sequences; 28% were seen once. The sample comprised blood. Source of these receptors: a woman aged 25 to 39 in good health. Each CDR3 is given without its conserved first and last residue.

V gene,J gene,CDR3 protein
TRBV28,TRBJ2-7,ASTFGGIYEQY
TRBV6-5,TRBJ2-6,ASKLSISGANVLT
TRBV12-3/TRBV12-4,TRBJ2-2,ASSPQPGQGYTGELF
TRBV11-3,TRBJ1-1,ASSHGWDTEAF
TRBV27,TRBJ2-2,ASSLQQGRTGELF
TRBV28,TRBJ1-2,ASRAGTGALTGYT
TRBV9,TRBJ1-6,ASNQGARPPLH
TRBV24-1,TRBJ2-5,ATQGEAQETQY
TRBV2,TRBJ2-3,ASSERELDTQY
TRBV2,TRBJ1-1,ASRQATTEAF
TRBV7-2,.,ARLPSSYEQF
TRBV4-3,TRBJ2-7,ASSRLAGASSYEQY
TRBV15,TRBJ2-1,ATSRDLVRGGHEQF
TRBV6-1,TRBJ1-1,ASSEAISFTEAF
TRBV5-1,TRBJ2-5,ARGLEQY
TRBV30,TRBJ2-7,AWSPSGRAWEQY
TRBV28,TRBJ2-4,ASSLRGTRSLAKNIQY
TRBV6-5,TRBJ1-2,ASRRTDGAWGGYT
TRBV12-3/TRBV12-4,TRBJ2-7,ASSRGLPGEQY
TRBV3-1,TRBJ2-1,ASSQGLERTNEQF
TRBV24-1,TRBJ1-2,ATSDFDRAYGYT
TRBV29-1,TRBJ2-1,SVEGRLADNEQF
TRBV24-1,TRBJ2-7,AASTGNYEQY
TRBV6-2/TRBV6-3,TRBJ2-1,ASRRFRDSINEQF
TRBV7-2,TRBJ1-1,ASSLGGTGRLTEAF
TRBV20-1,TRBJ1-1,SASLAVGGTEAF
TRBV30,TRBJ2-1,AWRNPGQGNNEQF
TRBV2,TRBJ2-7,ASKGGTELAYEQY
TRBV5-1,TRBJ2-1,ASSFYGERNEQF
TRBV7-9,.,ASSLTGTGDHEQY
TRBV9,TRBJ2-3,ASNRLAGGLADTQY
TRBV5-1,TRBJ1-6,ASSLEGVGSPLH
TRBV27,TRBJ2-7,ASSWTPSHEQY
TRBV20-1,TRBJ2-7,SARGGERGALPYEQY
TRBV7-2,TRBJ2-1,ASLGGTGTKNEQF
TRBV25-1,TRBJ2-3,ASSEYGTDTQY
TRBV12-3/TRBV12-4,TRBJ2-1,ASTPETGMRDEQF
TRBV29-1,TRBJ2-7,SVGLGLKVETQC
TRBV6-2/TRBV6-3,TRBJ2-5,ASSYSSRLETQY
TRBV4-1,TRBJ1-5,ASSQVRQGNQPQH
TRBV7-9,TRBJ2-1,ASSPLSGRNSYNEQF
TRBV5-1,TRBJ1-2,ATGPPGGEGNYGYT
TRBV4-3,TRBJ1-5,ASSQDQTRNQPQH
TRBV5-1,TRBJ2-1,ASSLGPEQC
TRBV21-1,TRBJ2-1,ASSNGGVMNSSYNEQF
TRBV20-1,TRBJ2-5,SARDPLGRAEETQY
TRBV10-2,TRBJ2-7,ASSYSSGSGYEQY
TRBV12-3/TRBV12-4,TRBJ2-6,ASSLFRRGLSGANVLT
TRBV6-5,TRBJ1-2,ASTNGLGASGYT
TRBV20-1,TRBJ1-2,SASVGTRYGYT
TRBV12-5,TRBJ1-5,ASGDSYQPQH
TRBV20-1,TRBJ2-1,SAPGSDEQF